Listed below are T cell receptor beta chains from one sample, sequenced in a study of blood T cell repertoires in COVID-19. The assay was immunoSEQ multiplex PCR, and TCRdb's table has in-frame clones only and misses some. The data hold 28,000 or so clones, with around 91% observed a single time. Specimen: peripheral blood. The receptors derive from a man between 65 and 80 years old with acute or convalescent COVID-19. Both conserved end residues are part of each CDR3. A D gene is named only where the DNA matches it firmly. Expanded clones get a size class; other rows say once, few or many, or leave the size out.

d_call,j_call,v_call,clone_size,cdr3_nt,cdr3_aa
TRBD2,TRBJ2-7,TRBV18,-,TGTGCCAGCTCCGTAACTAGCGGGAGTAGCTACGAGCAGTACTTC,CASSVTSGSSYEQYF
TRBD1,TRBJ2-7,TRBV4-3,-,TGCGCCAGCAGCCAAGCCGGGACAGGGCCCTACGAGCAGTACTTC,CASSQAGTGPYEQYF
TRBD1,TRBJ2-1,TRBV4-1,-,TGCGCCAGCGAAAAGACAGGGGTAACCTACAATGAGCAGTTCTTC,CASEKTGVTYNEQFF
TRBD2,TRBJ2-1,TRBV27,-,TGTGCCAGCAGTTTATCACCCAGCGGGAGTTACTACAATGAGCAGTTCTTC,CASSLSPSGSYYNEQFF
TRBD1,TRBJ1-2,TRBV4-3,once,TGCGCCAGCAGCCAAGGCGCAGGGGGCTACTATGGCTACACCTTC,CASSQGAGGYYGYTF
-,TRBJ1-3,TRBV9,-,TGTGCCAGCAGCGTACGGGGGTCCGGCTCTGGAAACACCATATATTTT,CASSVRGSGSGNTIYF
TRBD1,TRBJ1-5,TRBV5-1,-,TGCGCCAGCAGCTTGGGGGACAGGGTGGGACAGCCCCAGCATTTT,CASSLGDRVGQPQHF
TRBD2,TRBJ2-3,TRBV18,once,TGTGCCAGCTCACCATTAGCGGTAGCGGGAGGAGCAGATACGCAGTATTTT,CASSPLAVAGGADTQYF
TRBD2,TRBJ2-3,TRBV2,-,TGTGCCAGCAGGGAGCGGGAAGGCACAGATACGCAGTATTTT,CASREREGTDTQYF
TRBD1,TRBJ2-3,TRBV5-1,-,TGCGCCAGCCGACAGGGATCCACAGATACGCAGTATTTT,CASRQGSTDTQYF